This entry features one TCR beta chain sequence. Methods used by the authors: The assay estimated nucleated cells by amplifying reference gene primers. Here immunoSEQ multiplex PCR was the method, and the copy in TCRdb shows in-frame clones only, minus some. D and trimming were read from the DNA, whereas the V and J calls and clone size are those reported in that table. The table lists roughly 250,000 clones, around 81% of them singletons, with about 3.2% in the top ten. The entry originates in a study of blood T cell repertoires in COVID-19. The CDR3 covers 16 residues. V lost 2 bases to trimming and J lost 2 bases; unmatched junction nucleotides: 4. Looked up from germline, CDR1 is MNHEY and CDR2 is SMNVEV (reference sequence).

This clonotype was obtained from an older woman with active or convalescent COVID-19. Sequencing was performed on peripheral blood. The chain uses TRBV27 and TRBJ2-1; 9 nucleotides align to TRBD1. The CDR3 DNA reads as TGTGCCAGCAGTTTACTACAGGGGGCCGCCTACAATGAGCAGTTCTTC. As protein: CASSLLQGAAYNEQFF.